This T cell receptor (beta chain) was profiled in a study of memory CD8 T cells in hepatitis C reinfection. The CDR3 totals 13 residues. Germline assignment: CDR1 SGHTA and CDR2 FQGNSA. After removal of 3 bases from V and 7 bases from J, the junction contained 3 bases not matched to a gene. Indicated time point: peak reinfection, 3 to 8 weeks after reinfection detection. Sorted cells were sequenced directly ex vivo without any in vitro expansion. People who inject drugs from Montreal's HEPCO study were the donors. Method: immunoSEQ multiplex PCR; TCRdb's copy keeps in-frame clones and lacks some. Among tens of thousands of clones listed, 70% to 90% were seen once.

This clonotype originated in a young man with hepatitis C virus infection. This rearrangement joins TRBV7-2 to TRBJ2-1, with 7 bases lining up with TRBD1. The source material was naive CD8+ T cells sorted from blood. DNA of the CDR3: TGTGCCAGCAGCTTCCTGACAGGGAATGAGCAGTTCTTC. Protein: CASSFLTGNEQFF.